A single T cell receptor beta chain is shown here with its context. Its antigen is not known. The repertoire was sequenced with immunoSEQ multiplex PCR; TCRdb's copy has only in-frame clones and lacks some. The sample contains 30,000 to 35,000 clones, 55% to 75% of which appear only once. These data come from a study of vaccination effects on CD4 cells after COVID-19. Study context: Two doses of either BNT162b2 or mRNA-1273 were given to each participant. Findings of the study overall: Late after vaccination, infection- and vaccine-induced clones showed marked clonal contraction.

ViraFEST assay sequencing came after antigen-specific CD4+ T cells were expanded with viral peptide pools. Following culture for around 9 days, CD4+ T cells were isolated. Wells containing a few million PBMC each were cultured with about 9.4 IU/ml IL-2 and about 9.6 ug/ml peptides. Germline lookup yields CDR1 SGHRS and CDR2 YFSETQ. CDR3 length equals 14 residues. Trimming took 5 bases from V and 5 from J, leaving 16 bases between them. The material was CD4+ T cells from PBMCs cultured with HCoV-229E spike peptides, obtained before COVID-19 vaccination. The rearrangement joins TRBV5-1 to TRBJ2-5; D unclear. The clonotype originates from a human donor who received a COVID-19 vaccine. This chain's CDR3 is CASRPTTDQETQYF. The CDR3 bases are TGCGCCAGCAGACCGACAACGGATCAGGAGACCCAGTACTTC. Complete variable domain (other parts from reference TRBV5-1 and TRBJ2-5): KAGVTQTPRYLIKTRGQQVTLSCSPISGHRSVSWYQQTPGQGLQFLFEYFSETQRNKGNFPGRFSGRQFSNSRSEMNVSTLELGDSALYLCASRPTTDQETQYFGPGTRLLVL.